The rows below give T cell receptor beta chains drawn from one sample of a study of blood T cell repertoires in COVID-19. TCRdb keeps only in-frame clones here, not all; method: immunoSEQ multiplex PCR. There are 360,000 or so clones in the sample; roughly nine tenths occur only once, and 2.5% to 3% lies in the top ten. The sequenced sample consisted of PBMCs or T cells enriched from blood (not recorded which). The origin of the receptors is a woman aged 25 to 39 who had recovered from COVID-19. The CDR3 runs from the conserved cysteine through the conserved F or W. The D gene is left open where the match is weak. Expanded clones are given a class, and other clones once, few, many or no size at all.

clone_size	j_call	d_call	v_call	cdr3_nt	cdr3_aa
once	TRBJ1-2	-	TRBV19	TGTGCCAGTAGTATCGTCCAGGGCCCGTATGGCTACACCTTC	CASSIVQGPYGYTF
-	TRBJ1-1	-	TRBV10-3	TGTGCCATCAGTGGTCAGGGGAACACTGAAGCTTTCTTT	CAISGQGNTEAFF
-	TRBJ1-5	-	TRBV19	TGTGCCAGTAGTCGGGGAAGTGGGGGCAATCAGCCCCAGCATTTT	CASSRGSGGNQPQHF
-	TRBJ2-7	-	TRBV5-1	TGCGCCAGCAGCTTGGACGGTACTAGAGGGCAGTACTTC	CASSLDGTRGQYF
-	TRBJ2-5	TRBD2	TRBV5-1	TGCGCCAGCAGCTGGCCGACTAGCGGGAAGGAAGGAGAGACCCAGTACTTC	CASSWPTSGKEGETQYF
-	TRBJ1-5	TRBD1	TRBV19	TGTGCCAGTAGGGGACAGGGGGCCGACGGGGGCAATCAGCCCCAGCATTTT	CASRGQGADGGNQPQHF
-	TRBJ2-5	-	TRBV12-3/TRBV12-4	TGTGCCAGCAGCATTTTCCAGCAAGAGACCCAGTACTTC	CASSIFQQETQYF
once	TRBJ2-7	TRBD1	TRBV6-1	TGTGCCAGCAGTGAGCGAGGACAGGGTCGGTCCTACGAGCAGTACTTC	CASSERGQGRSYEQYF
-	TRBJ2-3	TRBD2	TRBV7-9	TGTGCCAGCAGCTCTGTTAGCGGGGGAATCACAGATACGCAGTATTTT	CASSSVSGGITDTQYF
-	TRBJ2-5	TRBD2	TRBV5-1	TGCGCCAGCAGCACTAGCGGGGGGATAGGGCAAGAGACCCAGTACTTC	CASSTSGGIGQETQYF
-	TRBJ1-2	TRBD1	TRBV19	TGTGCCAGTAGTATAGGGGACAGCTCTAACTATGGCTACACCTTC	CASSIGDSSNYGYTF
-	TRBJ2-1	-	TRBV19	TGTGCCAGTTCTCCCGGACTACTAGAGCAGTTCTTC	CASSPGLLEQFF
-	TRBJ2-1	-	TRBV9	TGTGCCAGCAGCGGGAGACAGGGACTCTACAATGAGCAGTTCTTC	CASSGRQGLYNEQFF
few	TRBJ1-6	TRBD1	TRBV27	TGTGCCAGCAGTTTAGTGGAGGGGGCGGGCAATTCACCCCTCCACTTT	CASSLVEGAGNSPLHF
-	TRBJ1-2	-	TRBV3-1/TRBV3-2	TGTGCCAGCAGGTTACAGGGTTCTTCCAACTATGGCTACACCTTC	CASRLQGSSNYGYTF
-	TRBJ1-5	-	TRBV7-8	TGTGCCAGCAGCTTAGCCCCAGGGAATCAGCCCCAGCATTTT	CASSLAPGNQPQHF
once	TRBJ1-4	TRBD1	TRBV2	TGTGCCAGCAGTAGGGACAGTAATGAAAAACTGTTTTTT	CASSRDSNEKLFF
-	TRBJ1-5	-	TRBV10-2	TGCGCCAGCAGTGAGTCCTCAGGCCGCCAGCCCCAGCATTTT	CASSESSGRQPQHF